Below, 16 T cell receptor beta chains from the same sample are listed, as sequenced in a study of T cell responses to AZD1222 COVID-19 vaccine (dated by TCRdb to the early 2020s). The sample's time point label is to be understood as: baseline before first vaccination. Library prep was done by the immunoSEQ multiplex PCR assay. TCRdb holds this immuneACCESS table with in-frame rearrangements only. Some clones are missing; in checked studies, unresolved V genes explain under half, and the rest has no known cause. The sample table holds 150,000 to 200,000 clones, of which about 89% were seen once. The top ten constitute approximately 1.8% of the sample. This specimen consisted of peripheral blood, obtained on day 0 of AZD1222 vaccination. These receptors came from an adult in good health.

The J gene is TRBJ1-1, the V gene TRBV28, with D possibly TRBD1 on 6 matching bases. This CDR3 region has 15 residues. V was clipped by 5 bases and J by 1 base, with 14 bases between them. Germline CDR1 is MDHEN and CDR2 is SYDVKM. Here the CDR3 reads CASSLTLGGNTEAFF. The CDR3 DNA reads TGTGCCAGCAGTCTGACCTTAGGGGGGAACACTGAAGCTTTCTTT.

This chain uses TRBV7-2 with TRBJ1-4, with TRBD1 matching over 8 bases. Germline CDR1 is SGHTA and CDR2 is FQGNSA. The CDR3 length is 15 residues. V lost 5 bases to trimming and J lost 3 bases; unmatched junction nucleotides: 5. The CDR3 region has the DNA TGTGCCAGCAGCCCCAGGGGGCCGGCTAATGAAAAACTGTTTTTT. Translated: CASSPRGPANEKLFF.

This sequence joins TRBV30 and TRBJ2-6; D is possibly TRBD2 (6 bases). CDR1 GTSNPN and CDR2 SVGIG come from the germline V gene (reference sequence). V was trimmed by 0 bases and J by 0 bases, leaving 6 bases between them. The CDR3 length is 15 residues. CDR3 in DNA: TGTGCCTGGAGTGTCGGGGGCTCTGGGGCCAACGTCCTGACTTTC. It is translated as CAWSVGGSGANVLTF.

The CDR3 protein is CASSLRGGYEQYV. As DNA, the CDR3 is TGTGCCAGCAGTTTAAGGGGGGGCTACGAGCAGTACGTC. V usage is TRBV27 and J usage is TRBJ2-7, with D perhaps matching TRBD2 (7 bases). Germline CDR1 MNHEY, CDR2 SMNVEV (reference sequence). The CDR3 is 13 residues long. V lost 2 bases and J lost 3, with 8 bases in between.

The chain recombines TRBV28 with TRBJ2-3; D is unresolved. From germline, CDR1 is MDHEN and CDR2 SYDVKM. Trimming removed 6 bases at V and 0 bases at J, with 4 bases between. The CDR3 extends over 12 amino acids. This CDR3 reads CASRGSTDTQYF. The CDR3 DNA is TGTGCCAGCAGGGGGAGCACAGATACGCAGTATTTT.

The chain has TRBV11-2 and TRBJ2-1; TRBD2 agrees at 10 bases. J was trimmed by 6 bases and V by 5 bases; bases with no gene match: 10. There are 16 residues in the CDR3. Per germline, CDR1 SGHAT and CDR2 FQNNGV. The CDR3 loop is CASSLGAGGPLNEQFF. DNA of the CDR3: TGTGCCAGCAGCCTCGGAGCGGGAGGGCCTCTCAATGAGCAGTTCTTC.

This chain links TRBV10-1 with TRBJ2-1; TRBD2 agrees at 10 bases. There are 19 residues in the CDR3. After removal of 7 bases from V and 8 bases from J, the junction contained 23 bases not matched to a gene. CDR1 and CDR2 (germline): WNHNN, SYGVQD (reference sequence). The CDR3 sequence is CASNSVPSGSGAARDEQFF. CDR3 in DNA: TGCGCCAGCAATTCCGTCCCTAGCGGGAGCGGGGCAGCACGGGATGAGCAGTTCTTC.

The gene calls are TRBV28 and TRBJ1-4; D call uncertain. With 5 bases removed from V and 3 bases from J, the gap between germline ends came to 13 bases. Germline CDR1 MDHEN, CDR2 SYDVKM. The CDR3 runs to 15 residues. CDR3 nucleotides: TGTGCCAGCAGTCCCCTCGCGGCGGCTAATGAAAAACTGTTTTTT. Translated, it gives CASSPLAAANEKLFF.

J is TRBJ2-7 and V is TRBV19; 8 positions match TRBD1. Unmatched junction bases numbered 14, after V lost 5 bases and J lost 5 bases. This CDR3 spans 16 amino acids. CDR1 is LNHDA, CDR2 SQIVND, per germline (reference sequence). Written as DNA, the CDR3 is TGTGCCAGTAGTCCGAGACAGGGGACACCTACTAACGAGCAGTACTTC. It encodes CASSPRQGTPTNEQYF. Using reference TRBV19 and TRBJ2-7 for the parts outside the CDR3, the full variable domain is DGGITQSPKYLFRKEGQNVTLSCEQNLNHDAMYWYRQDPGQGLRLIYYSQIVNDFQKGDIAEGYSVSREKKESFPLTVTSAQKNPTAFYLCASSPRQGTPTNEQYFGPGTRLTVT.

This clone was found once. The rearrangement joins TRBV28 to TRBJ1-4; D is ambiguous. The V gene lost 5 bases and the J gene lost 0 bases, with 4 bases spanning the gap. This CDR3 region has 13 residues. Germline CDR1 reads MDHEN; CDR2 reads SYDVKM. CDR3 bases: TGTGCCAGCAGTAGGGCAACTAATGAAAAACTGTTTTTT. Translated, it gives CASSRATNEKLFF.

V is TRBV28 and J is TRBJ1-5; no definite D call. The length of the CDR3 is 13 residues. Germline V gene sequence: CDR1 MDHEN, CDR2 SYDVKM. V gave up 6 bases and J gave up 0 bases, with 6 bases separating them. The CDR3 loop is CASRINSNQPQHF. The CDR3 DNA reads TGTGCCAGCAGGATCAATAGCAATCAGCCCCAGCATTTT.

This clone was seen a handful of times. The chain employs TRBV5-5 and TRBJ2-1, with TRBD1 identical over 8 bases. This CDR3 region has 14 residues. Unmatched junction bases numbered 5, after V lost 3 bases and J lost 6 bases. Germline assignment: CDR1 SGHKS and CDR2 YYEKEE (reference sequence). The CDR3 sequence: CASSSGTGANEQFF. For the CDR3, the DNA is TGTGCCAGCAGCTCCGGGACAGGAGCCAATGAGCAGTTCTTC.

V gene TRBV5-1 combines with J gene TRBJ2-7; D possibly corresponds to TRBD1 (6 bases). V was cut by 7 bases and J by 7 bases, with 18 bases left in between. The CDR3 is made up of 13 amino acids. CDR1 and CDR2 (germline): SGHRS, YFSETQ. Here the CDR3 reads CASCPTGTTEQYF. CDR3 in DNA: TGCGCCAGCTGCCCGACAGGTACCACTGAGCAGTACTTC.

The V call is TRBV15, the J call TRBJ2-5; D is unresolved. This CDR3 is built from 15 residues. CDR1 is LNHNV and CDR2 is YYDKDF in the germline V gene (reference sequence). V was trimmed by 1 base and J by 2 bases, leaving 11 bases between them. CDR3 sequence: CATSRGGVGQETQYF. CDR3 DNA: TGTGCCACCAGCAGAGGAGGAGTGGGACAAGAGACCCAGTACTTC. Based on the CDR3 plus reference TRBV15 and TRBJ2-5, the full variable domain is DAMVIQNPRYQVTQFGKPVTLSCSQTLNHNVMYWYQQKSSQAPKLLFHYYDKDFNNEADTPDNFQSRRPNTSFCFLDIRSPGLGDTAMYLCATSRGGVGQETQYFGPGTRLLVL.

The chain uses TRBV30 and TRBJ1-4, with 9 positions matching TRBD1. The CDR3 extends over 14 amino acids. V shed 2 bases and J 6 bases; nucleotides not matched to a gene: 4. CDR1 and CDR2 (germline): GTSNPN, SVGIG (reference sequence). This chain's CDR3 is CAWSLQGAHEKLFF. CDR3 nucleotide sequence: TGTGCCTGGAGTCTACAGGGGGCTCATGAAAAACTGTTTTTT.

The rearrangement uses TRBV6-5 and TRBJ2-1, with 8 bases that match TRBD2. Germline V CDR1 and CDR2: MNHEY, SVGAGI. V lost 3 bases and J lost 13; bases outside the gene matches: 5. The CDR3 length is 12 residues. CDR3 sequence: CASSYRGGRQFF. The CDR3, as DNA: TGTGCCAGCAGTTATCGGGGGGGCCGTCAGTTCTTC.